This T cell receptor (beta chain) was profiled in a study of CD8 T cells in Susac syndrome. Sequencing of TCR beta, carried out with a high-throughput approach, was applied to CD8+ and CD4+ T cells from the blood. It was healthy donors who served as the controls, matched for age and sex. It was with random hexamers that 0.5 to 1 ug RNA was reverse transcribed. An immunoSEQ multiplex PCR amplified TCR beta CDR3 over 54 Vbeta and 13 Jbeta. MiXCR, applied by TCRdb to the immunoSEQ multiplex PCR reads, yields one record per CDR3 protein. The table shows more than 150,000 distinct CDR3 sequences, with around 92% occurring only once. The sequenced sample was CD4+ T cells from PBMCs. The receptor was isolated from a human donor in good health.

The CDR3 DNA sequence: TGTGCCAGCAGTTTCAATGAGCGGGGGACCCAAGAGACCCAGTACTTC. Translated: CASSFNERGTQETQYF. V is TRBV6-2 or TRBV6-3 and J is TRBJ2-5; 8 bases line up with TRBD2. The CDR3 contains 16 residues. With 4 bases clipped from V and 1 base from J, the junction kept 8 bases outside the gene matches. The germline gives CDR1 MNHEY, CDR2 SVGEGT.